What follows are 9 T cell receptor beta chains derived from one specimen sequenced in a study of blood T cell repertoires in COVID-19. Libraries were prepared by immunoSEQ multiplex PCR; TCRdb keeps only in-frame clonotypes and omits some of them. Altogether about 290,000 clones are present, roughly 88% being singletons, with the ten largest covering 2.5% to 3%. Sequencing input: peripheral blood. The source of these receptors is a woman in her 30s with active or convalescent COVID-19.

CDR3 amino acids: CASSQGTGGANYGYTF. The DNA for the CDR3 is TGTGCCAGCAGCCAGGGGACAGGGGGAGCTAACTATGGCTACACCTTC. The chain links TRBV4-2 to TRBJ1-2; 11 positions match TRBD1. Losses at the gene ends were 3 bases for V and 0 bases for J; bases not matched to a gene: 3. The CDR3 length is 16 residues. The V gene's germline CDR1 is LGHNA and CDR2 YNFKEQ.

The rearrangement uses TRBV5-1 and TRBJ1-5; the D gene is possibly TRBD1 (5 bases). This CDR3 contains 18 residues. CDR1 and CDR2 (germline): SGHRS, YFSETQ. The V end was cut by 0 bases, the J end by 0 bases, with 16 bases between. DNA for the CDR3: TGCGCCAGCAGCTTGGCCCCAACCGGGACTCTTAGCAATCAGCCCCAGCATTTT. Its protein is CASSLAPTGTLSNQPQHF.

V usage is TRBV18 and J usage is TRBJ1-6; TRBD1 is a possible D gene (5 bases). Germline loops: CDR1 KGHSH, CDR2 LQKENI. This CDR3 is 20 amino acids long. V was pared by 4 bases and J by 0 bases, with 22 bases between. The CDR3 DNA follows: TGTGCCAGCTCACTAATCAAGGCGTCGGGGGTGAGCTCCTATAATTCACCCCTCCACTTT. Translated: CASSLIKASGVSSYNSPLHF.

This chain uses TRBV7-3 with TRBJ1-2, with D possibly TRBD1 on 5 matching bases. V lost 3 bases, J lost 13 bases, and 15 bases lay in between. The CDR3 sequence is 12 residues long. Germline V CDR1 and CDR2: SGHTA, FQGTGA. The CDR3 region is CASSFFGHDGTF. CDR3 in DNA: TGTGCCAGCAGCTTCTTTGGACACGACGGCACCTTC.

The chain couples TRBV7-9 to TRBJ1-6; D might be TRBD1 (5 bases). Trimming removed 3 bases from V and 0 bases from J, with 15 bases in between. The CDR3 has 18 residues. CDR1 SEHNR and CDR2 FQNEAQ come from the germline V gene (reference sequence). CDR3 amino acids: CASSFHRTTSSYNSPLHF. The CDR3 coding sequence is TGTGCCAGCAGCTTCCACAGGACGACTAGCTCCTATAATTCACCCCTCCACTTT.

The chain couples TRBV5-6 to TRBJ2-2; 11 nucleotides match TRBD2. This CDR3 comprises 17 residues. V was pared by 1 base and J by 4 bases, with 6 bases of the junction left unmatched. Germline V gene sequence: CDR1 SGHDT, CDR2 YYEEEE. This chain's CDR3 is CASSLPALAGATGELFF. CDR3 bases: TGTGCCAGCAGCTTGCCCGCACTAGCGGGGGCCACCGGGGAGCTGTTTTTT.

The rearrangement uses TRBV19 and TRBJ1-3; 8 bases agree with TRBD1. The trim removed 5 bases at V and 5 bases at J, leaving 5 bases unmatched. There are 14 residues in the CDR3. Germline V CDR1 and CDR2: LNHDA, SQIVND (reference sequence). This CDR3 is CASSSGTGRNTIYF. CDR3 sequence (DNA): TGTGCCAGTAGTTCTGGGACAGGACGAAACACCATATATTTT.

This chain joins TRBV6-2 or TRBV6-3 and TRBJ1-5; TRBD1 matches 7 bases. The CDR3 spans 13 residues. Germline trimming cut 4 bases from V and 6 bases from J; bases unmatched to any gene: 3. In germline, CDR1 is MNHEY, CDR2 SVGEGT. This CDR3 is CASSWGQFQPQHF. The CDR3 DNA reads as TGTGCCAGCAGTTGGGGACAGTTTCAGCCCCAGCATTTT.

The chain recombines TRBV6-2 or TRBV6-3 with TRBJ2-1, with D possibly being TRBD1 (5 bases). CDR1 and CDR2 (germline): MNHEY, SVGEGT. Trimming removed 6 bases from V and 8 bases from J, with 20 bases in between. There are 15 residues in the CDR3. CDR3 region: CASSPTTILGDEQFF. The CDR3, as DNA: TGTGCCAGCAGCCCTACTACCATTCTAGGGGATGAGCAGTTCTTC.